This T cell receptor beta chain was recorded in a study of radiation and T cells in renal cell carcinoma. Study findings and constraints: Baseline intratumoral clonotype presence is unknown without pretreatment biopsies.

Points on this clone: Its specificity is not known.

Time point noted: baseline pretreatment blood. Treatment described: 15 Gy SBRT to primary tumor, nephrectomy 4 weeks later. Serial blood draws occurred at baseline and 2 and 4 weeks post-SBRT. CDR1 SGHTS and CDR2 YDEGEE come from the germline V gene. This CDR3 comprises 17 residues. Trimming removed 1 base from V and 0 bases from J, with 13 bases in between. Sequencing was performed with immunoSEQ multiplex PCR; in TCRdb, only in-frame clones are kept and a portion is missing. The sample lists some 100,000 clones, about 79% occurring once. Specimen: blood, collected from a patient whose treatment included radiotherapy and nephrectomy. The TCR sequence derives from a man aged 55 to 69 with renal cell carcinoma. The chain employs TRBV5-8 and TRBJ2-2; TRBD2 is a possible D gene (5 bases). The CDR3 region is CASSLHGNLANTGELFF. CDR3 DNA sequence: TGTGCCAGCAGCTTGCACGGGAACCTCGCGAACACCGGGGAGCTGTTTTTT.